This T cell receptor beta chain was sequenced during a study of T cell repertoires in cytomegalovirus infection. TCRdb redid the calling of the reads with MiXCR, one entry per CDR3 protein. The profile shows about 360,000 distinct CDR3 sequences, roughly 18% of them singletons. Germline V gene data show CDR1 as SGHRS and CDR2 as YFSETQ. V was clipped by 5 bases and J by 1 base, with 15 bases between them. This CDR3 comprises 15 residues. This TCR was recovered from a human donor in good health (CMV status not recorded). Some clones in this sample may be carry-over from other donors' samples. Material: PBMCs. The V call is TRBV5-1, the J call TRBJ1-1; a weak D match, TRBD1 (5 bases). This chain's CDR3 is CASSYSIGGNTEAFF. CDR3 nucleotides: TGCGCCAGCAGTTATTCGATTGGGGGGAACACTGAAGCTTTCTTT.